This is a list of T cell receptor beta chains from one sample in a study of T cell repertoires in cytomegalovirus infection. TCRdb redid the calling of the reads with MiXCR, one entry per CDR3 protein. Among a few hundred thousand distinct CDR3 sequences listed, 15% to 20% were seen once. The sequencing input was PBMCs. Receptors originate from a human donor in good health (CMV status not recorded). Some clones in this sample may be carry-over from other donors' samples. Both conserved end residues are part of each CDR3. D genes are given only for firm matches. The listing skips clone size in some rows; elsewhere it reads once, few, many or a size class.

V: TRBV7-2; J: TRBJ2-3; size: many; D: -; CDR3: CASSLAGGPTDTQYF; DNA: TGTGCCAGCAGCTTAGCGGGGGGGCCAACAGATACGCAGTATTTT
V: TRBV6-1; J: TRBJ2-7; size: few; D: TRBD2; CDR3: CATIPTGGISYEQYF; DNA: TGTGCCACAATCCCCACGGGAGGGATCTCCTACGAGCAGTACTTC
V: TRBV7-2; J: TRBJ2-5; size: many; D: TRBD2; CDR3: CASSFQVGAGGQETQYF; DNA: TGTGCCAGCAGCTTCCAGGTCGGGGCGGGGGGGCAAGAGACCCAGTACTTC
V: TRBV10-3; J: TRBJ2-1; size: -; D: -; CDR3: CAIRSLTYNEQFF; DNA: TGTGCCATCAGGAGCCTTACCTACAATGAGCAGTTCTTC
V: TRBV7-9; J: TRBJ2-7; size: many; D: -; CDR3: CASSLPSGATGDSYEQYF; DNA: TGTGCCAGCAGCTTACCATCGGGAGCAACAGGGGACTCCTACGAGCAGTACTTC
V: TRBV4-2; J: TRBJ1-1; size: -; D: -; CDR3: CASSQDPGAPEAFF; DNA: TGTGCCAGCAGCCAAGATCCGGGTGCCCCAGAAGCTTTCTTT
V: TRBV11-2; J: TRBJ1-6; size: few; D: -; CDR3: CASSYRSTAWNSPLHF; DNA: TGTGCCAGCAGCTATCGGAGCACGGCTTGGAATTCACCCCTCCACTTT
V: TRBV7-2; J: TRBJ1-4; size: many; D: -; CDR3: CASSHGAGRDEKLFF; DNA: TGTGCCAGCAGCCACGGGGCAGGGAGAGATGAAAAACTGTTTTTT
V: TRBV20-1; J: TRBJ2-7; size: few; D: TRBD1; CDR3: CSARKGAISYEQYF; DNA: TGCAGTGCTCGAAAGGGGGCCATCTCCTACGAGCAGTACTTC
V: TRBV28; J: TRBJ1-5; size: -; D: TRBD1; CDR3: CASSLPTGRQPQHF; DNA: TGTGCCAGCAGTTTACCGACAGGGCGTCAGCCCCAGCATTTT
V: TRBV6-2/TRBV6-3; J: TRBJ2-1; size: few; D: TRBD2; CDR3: CASRPTGGGADEQFF; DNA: TGTGCCAGCAGGCCCACGGGCGGGGGGGCCGATGAGCAGTTCTTC
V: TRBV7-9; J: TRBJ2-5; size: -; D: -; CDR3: CASSPPGLVIQETQYF; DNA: TGTGCCAGCAGCCCCCCGGGACTGGTGATCCAAGAGACCCAGTACTTC
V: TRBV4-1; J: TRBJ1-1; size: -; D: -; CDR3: CASSPGGYGEAFF; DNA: TGCGCCAGCAGCCCTGGGGGCTATGGTGAAGCTTTCTTT
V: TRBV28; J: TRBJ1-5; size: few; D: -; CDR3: CASSSPTGGNQPQHF; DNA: TGTGCCAGCAGTTCCCCGACGGGGGGCAATCAGCCCCAGCATTTT
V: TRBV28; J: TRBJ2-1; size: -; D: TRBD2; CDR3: CASSTWTSSNNEQFF; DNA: TGTGCCAGCAGCACCTGGACTAGTTCGAACAATGAGCAGTTCTTC
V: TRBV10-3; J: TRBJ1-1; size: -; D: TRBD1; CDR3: CAISDLGQGNTEAFF; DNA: TGTGCCATCAGTGACCTCGGACAGGGGAACACTGAAGCTTTCTTT
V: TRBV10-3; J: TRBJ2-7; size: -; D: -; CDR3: CAISESETEGDEQYF; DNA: TGTGCCATCAGTGAGTCAGAGACAGAGGGCGACGAGCAGTACTTC
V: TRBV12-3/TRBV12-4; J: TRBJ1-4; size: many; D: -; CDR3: CASRQATNEKLFF; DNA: TGTGCCAGCAGACAGGCAACTAATGAAAAACTGTTTTTT
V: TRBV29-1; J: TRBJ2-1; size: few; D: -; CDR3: CSVEGTLDEQFF; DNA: TGCAGCGTTGAGGGGACCTTGGATGAGCAGTTCTTC
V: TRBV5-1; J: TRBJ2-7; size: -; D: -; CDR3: CASSPALPANEQYF; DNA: TGCGCCAGCAGCCCCGCTCTTCCGGCAAACGAGCAGTACTTC
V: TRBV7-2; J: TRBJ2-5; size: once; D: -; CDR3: CACTPREGFETQYF; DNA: TGTGCCTGCACCCCGAGAGAGGGGTTTGAGACCCAGTACTTC
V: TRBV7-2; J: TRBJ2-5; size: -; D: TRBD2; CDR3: CASSLVPGLAGGQETQYF; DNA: TGTGCCAGCAGCCTCGTCCCGGGACTAGCGGGGGGCCAAGAGACCCAGTACTTC
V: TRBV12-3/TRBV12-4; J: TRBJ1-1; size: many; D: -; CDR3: CASSQQGNTEAFF; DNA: TGTGCCAGCAGCCAACAGGGGAACACTGAAGCTTTCTTT
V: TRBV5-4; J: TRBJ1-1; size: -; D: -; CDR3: CASSLGPGTVAFF; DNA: TGTGCCAGCAGCTTGGGTCCGGGAACGGTGGCTTTCTTT
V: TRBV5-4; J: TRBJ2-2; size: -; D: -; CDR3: CASSLPSGELFF; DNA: TGTGCCAGCAGCTTGCCGTCCGGGGAGCTGTTTTTT
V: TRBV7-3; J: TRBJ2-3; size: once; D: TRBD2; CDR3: CASSYAGGSTDTQYF; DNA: TGTGCCAGCAGTTATGCGGGGGGGAGCACAGATACGCAGTATTTT
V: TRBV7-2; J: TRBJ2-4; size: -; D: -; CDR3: CASSLGWVNPNPKNKNIQYF; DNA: TGTGCCAGCAGCTTAGGGTGGGTGAACCCTAACCCGAAGAACAAAAACATTCAGTACTTC
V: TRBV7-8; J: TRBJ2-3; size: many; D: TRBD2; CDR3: CASSLADFGLAGGSGATDTQYF; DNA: TGTGCCAGCAGCTTAGCGGATTTTGGACTAGCGGGGGGGTCCGGGGCCACAGATACGCAGTATTTT
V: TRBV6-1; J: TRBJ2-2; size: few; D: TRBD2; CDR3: CASCSSGGTTGELFF; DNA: TGTGCCAGCTGCTCTAGCGGGGGGACTACCGGGGAGCTGTTTTTT
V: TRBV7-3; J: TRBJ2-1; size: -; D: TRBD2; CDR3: CASSNFGGSSYNEQFF; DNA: TGTGCCAGCAGCAACTTCGGGGGGAGCTCCTACAATGAGCAGTTCTTC
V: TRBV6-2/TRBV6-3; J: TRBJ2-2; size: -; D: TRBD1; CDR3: CASRYDRELNTGELFF; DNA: TGTGCCAGCAGATATGACAGGGAATTGAACACCGGGGAGCTGTTTTTT
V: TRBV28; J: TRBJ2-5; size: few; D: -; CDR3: CASSDSPAETQYF; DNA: TGTGCCAGCAGCGACTCTCCAGCTGAGACCCAGTACTTC
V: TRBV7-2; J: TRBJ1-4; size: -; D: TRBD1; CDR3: CASSAGTGRLFF; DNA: TGTGCCAGCAGCGCGGGGACAGGGCGACTGTTTTTT
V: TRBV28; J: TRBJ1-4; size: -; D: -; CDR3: CASSFGGRDEKLFF; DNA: TGTGCCAGCAGTTTTGGGGGTCGGGATGAAAAACTGTTTTTT
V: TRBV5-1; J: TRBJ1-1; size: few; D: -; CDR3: CASSFRIPQTEAFF; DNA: TGCGCCAGCAGCTTTCGCATACCCCAAACTGAAGCTTTCTTT
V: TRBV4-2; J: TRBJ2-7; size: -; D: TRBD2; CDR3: CASSQTTPTSGSYEQYF; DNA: TGTGCCAGCAGCCAAACCACCCCGACTAGCGGTTCCTACGAGCAGTACTTC
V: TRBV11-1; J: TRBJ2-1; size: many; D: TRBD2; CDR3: CASSSRSLAGAYNEQFF; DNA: TGTGCCAGCAGCAGCCGTTCACTAGCGGGGGCCTACAATGAGCAGTTCTTC
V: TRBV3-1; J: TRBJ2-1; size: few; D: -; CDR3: CASSQLASYNEQFF; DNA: TGTGCCAGCAGCCAACTAGCATCCTACAATGAGCAGTTCTTC
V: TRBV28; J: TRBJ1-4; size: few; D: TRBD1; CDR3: CASSSAGTENEKLFF; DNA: TGTGCCAGCAGTTCGGCCGGGACAGAGAATGAAAAACTGTTTTTT
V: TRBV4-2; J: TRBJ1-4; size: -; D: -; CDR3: CASSQEAQTNEKLFF; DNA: TGTGCCAGCAGCCAAGAAGCACAGACAAATGAAAAACTGTTTTTT
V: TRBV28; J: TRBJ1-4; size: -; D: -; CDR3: CASSLPGRDEKLFF; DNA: TGTGCCAGCAGTTTACCGGGCAGGGATGAAAAACTGTTTTTT
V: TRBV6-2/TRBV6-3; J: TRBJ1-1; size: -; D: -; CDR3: CASEMAGQAFF; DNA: TGTGCCAGCGAAATGGCCGGCCAGGCTTTCTTT
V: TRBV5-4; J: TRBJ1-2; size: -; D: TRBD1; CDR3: CASSPYNGTGASNYGYTF; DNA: TGTGCCAGCAGCCCATATAACGGGACAGGGGCCTCGAACTATGGCTACACCTTC
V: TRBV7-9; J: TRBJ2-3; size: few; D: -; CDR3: CASSLTGGHTDTQYF; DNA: TGTGCCAGCAGCTTAACGGGGGGACACACAGATACGCAGTATTTT
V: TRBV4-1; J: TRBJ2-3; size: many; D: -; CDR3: CASSQDVEDTQYF; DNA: TGCGCCAGCAGCCAAGATGTGGAAGATACGCAGTATTTT
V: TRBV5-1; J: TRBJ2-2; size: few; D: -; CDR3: CASSPIRGSLTGELFF; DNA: TGCGCCAGCAGCCCAATCCGGGGGTCCCTCACCGGGGAGCTGTTTTTT
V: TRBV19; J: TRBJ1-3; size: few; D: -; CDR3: CASSIVVGPGAGNTIYF; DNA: TGTGCCAGTAGTATAGTTGTAGGGCCGGGAGCCGGAAACACCATATATTTT
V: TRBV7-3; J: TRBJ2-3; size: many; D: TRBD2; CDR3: CASSLSGGSTDTQYF; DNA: TGTGCCAGCAGCCTCAGCGGGGGGAGCACAGATACGCAGTATTTT
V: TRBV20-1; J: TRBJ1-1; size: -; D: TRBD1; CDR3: CSPDTGGAPTEAFF; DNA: TGCAGCCCCGATACAGGGGGCGCCCCCACTGAAGCTTTCTTT
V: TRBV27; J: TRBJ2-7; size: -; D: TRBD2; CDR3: CASSLQGLGIYEQYF; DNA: TGTGCCAGCAGTTTGCAAGGACTAGGGATCTACGAGCAGTACTTC
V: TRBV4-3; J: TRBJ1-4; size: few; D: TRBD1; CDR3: CASSQNSGQLNEKLFF; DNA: TGCGCCAGCAGCCAAAATTCGGGACAGCTTAATGAAAAACTGTTTTTT
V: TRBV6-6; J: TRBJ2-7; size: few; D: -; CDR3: CASSAGTRGHEQYF; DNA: TGTGCCAGCAGTGCCGGGACCAGGGGACACGAGCAGTACTTC
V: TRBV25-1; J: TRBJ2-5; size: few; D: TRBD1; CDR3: CASSEMTGSEETQYF; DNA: TGTGCCAGCAGTGAGATGACAGGGTCGGAGGAGACCCAGTACTTC
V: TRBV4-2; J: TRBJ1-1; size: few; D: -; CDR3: CASSQGTWDTEAFF; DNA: TGTGCCAGCAGCCAGGGGACCTGGGACACTGAAGCTTTCTTT
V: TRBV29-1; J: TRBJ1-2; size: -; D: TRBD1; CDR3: CSVIPKSTGGPIRNPYGYTF; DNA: TGCAGCGTGATCCCGAAATCGACAGGGGGCCCGATACGCAACCCCTATGGCTACACCTTC